This T cell receptor (beta chain) was sequenced during a study of blood T cell repertoires in COVID-19. Participants reported their clinical history, and cohort assignment relied on those reports. Clones were sequenced by immunoSEQ multiplex PCR, and TCRdb holds only the in-frame ones, with some missing. The table lists about 200,000 clones, 75% to 90% of them singletons. Germline-derived CDR1 and CDR2 are SEHNR and FQNEAQ (reference sequence). This CDR3 comprises 12 residues. V was clipped by 8 bases and J by 6 bases; unmatched bases: 7. This chain joins TRBV7-9 and TRBJ2-7, with 7 bases identical to TRBD1. Sequencing was done on a sample of PBMCs or T cells enriched from blood (not recorded which). The TCR sequence derives from a woman aged 25 to 45 who had been exposed to COVID-19. In nucleotides, the CDR3 is TGTGCCAGCGGAAACAGGGGCCTCGAGCAGTACTTC. The encoded protein is CASGNRGLEQYF.